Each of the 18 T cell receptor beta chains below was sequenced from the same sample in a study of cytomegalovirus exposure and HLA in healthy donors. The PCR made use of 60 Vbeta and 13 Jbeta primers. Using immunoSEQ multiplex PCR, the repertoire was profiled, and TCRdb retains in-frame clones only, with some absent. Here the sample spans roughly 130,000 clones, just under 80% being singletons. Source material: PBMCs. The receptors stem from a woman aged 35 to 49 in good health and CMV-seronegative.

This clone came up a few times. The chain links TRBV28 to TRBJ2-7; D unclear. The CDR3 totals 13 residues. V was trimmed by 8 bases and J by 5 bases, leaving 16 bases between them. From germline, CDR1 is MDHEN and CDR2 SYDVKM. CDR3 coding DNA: TGTGCCAGCCGGCTAACGGGTAGGAACGAGCAGTACTTC. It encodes CASRLTGRNEQYF.

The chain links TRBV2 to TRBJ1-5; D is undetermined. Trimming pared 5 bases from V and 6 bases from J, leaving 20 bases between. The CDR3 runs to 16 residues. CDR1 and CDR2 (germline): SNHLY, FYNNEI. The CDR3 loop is CASSPPPDLRAQPQHF. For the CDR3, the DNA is TGTGCCAGCAGTCCCCCCCCGGACTTAAGGGCTCAGCCCCAGCATTTT.

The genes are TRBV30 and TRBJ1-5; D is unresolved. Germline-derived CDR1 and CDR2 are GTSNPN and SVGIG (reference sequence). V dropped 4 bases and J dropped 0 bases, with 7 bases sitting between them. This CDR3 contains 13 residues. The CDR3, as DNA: TGTGCCTGGAACTACAATAGCAATCAGCCCCAGCATTTT. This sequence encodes CAWNYNSNQPQHF.

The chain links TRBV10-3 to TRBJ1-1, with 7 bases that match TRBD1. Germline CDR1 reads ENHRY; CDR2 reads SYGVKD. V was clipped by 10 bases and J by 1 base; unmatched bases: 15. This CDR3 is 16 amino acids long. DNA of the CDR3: TGTGCCACCCAGCCCCGGACAGGAAAATCGAACACTGAAGCTTTCTTT. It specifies CATQPRTGKSNTEAFF.

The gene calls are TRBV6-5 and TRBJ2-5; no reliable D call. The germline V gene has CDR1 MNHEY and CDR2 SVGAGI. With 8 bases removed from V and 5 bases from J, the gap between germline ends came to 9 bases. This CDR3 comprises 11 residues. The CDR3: CASQNGETQYF. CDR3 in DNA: TGTGCCAGCCAGAACGGGGAGACCCAGTACTTC.

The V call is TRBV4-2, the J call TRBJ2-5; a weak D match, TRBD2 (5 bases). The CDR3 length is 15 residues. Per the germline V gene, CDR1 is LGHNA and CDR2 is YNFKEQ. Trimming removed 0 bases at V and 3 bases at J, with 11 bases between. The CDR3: CASSQDQKRKETQYF. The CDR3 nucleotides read TGTGCCAGCAGCCAAGATCAAAAGCGGAAAGAGACCCAGTACTTC.

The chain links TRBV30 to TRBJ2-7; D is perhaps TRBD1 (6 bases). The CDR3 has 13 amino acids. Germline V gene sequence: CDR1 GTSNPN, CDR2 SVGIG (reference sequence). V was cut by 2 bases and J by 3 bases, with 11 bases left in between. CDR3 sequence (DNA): TGTGCCTGGAGTTCCCAACAGGGCTACGAGCAGTACTTC. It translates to CAWSSQQGYEQYF.

The CDR3 spells CASSSPGLEAYEQYF. CDR3 coding DNA: TGTGCCAGCAGCTCACCGGGACTAGAGGCCTACGAGCAGTACTTC. V and J are TRBV7-9 and TRBJ2-7; 8 bases match TRBD2. V was clipped by 4 bases and J by 2 bases; unmatched bases: 7. The V gene's germline CDR1 is SEHNR and CDR2 FQNEAQ (reference sequence). CDR3 length equals 15 residues. Together with reference TRBV7-9 and TRBJ2-7, the CDR3 gives the full variable domain: DTGVSQNPRHKITKRGQNVTFRCDPISEHNRLYWYRQTLGQGPEFLTYFQNEAQLEKSRLLSDRFSAERPKGSFSTLEIQRTEQGDSAMYLCASSSPGLEAYEQYFGPGTRLTVT.

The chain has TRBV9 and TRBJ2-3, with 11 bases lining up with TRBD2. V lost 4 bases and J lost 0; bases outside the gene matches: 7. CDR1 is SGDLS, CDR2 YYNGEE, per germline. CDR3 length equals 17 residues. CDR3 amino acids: CASSHTSGSLSTDTQYF. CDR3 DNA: TGTGCCAGCAGCCACACTAGCGGGAGCCTTAGCACAGATACGCAGTATTTT.

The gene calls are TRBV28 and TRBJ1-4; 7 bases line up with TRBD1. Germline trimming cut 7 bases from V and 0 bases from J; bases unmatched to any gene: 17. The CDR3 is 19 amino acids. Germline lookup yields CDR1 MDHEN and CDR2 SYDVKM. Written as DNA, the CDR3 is TGTGCCAGCACCAATTCCGGTCTTTTCGGGACAGCAACTAATGAAAAACTGTTTTTT. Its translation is CASTNSGLFGTATNEKLFF.

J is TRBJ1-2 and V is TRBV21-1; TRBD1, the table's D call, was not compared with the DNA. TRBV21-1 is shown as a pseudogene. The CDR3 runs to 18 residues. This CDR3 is CASSKNTTRLKPNYGYTF. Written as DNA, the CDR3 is TGTGCCAGCAGCAAAAACACGACAAGGCTAAAACCGAACTATGGCTACACCTTC.

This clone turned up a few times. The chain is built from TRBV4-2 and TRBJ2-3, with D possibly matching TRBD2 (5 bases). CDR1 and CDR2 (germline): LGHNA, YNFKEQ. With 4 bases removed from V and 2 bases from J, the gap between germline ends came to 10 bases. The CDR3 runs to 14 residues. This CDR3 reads CASSRDRDTDTQYF. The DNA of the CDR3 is TGTGCCAGCAGCCGTGACCGGGACACAGATACGCAGTATTTT.

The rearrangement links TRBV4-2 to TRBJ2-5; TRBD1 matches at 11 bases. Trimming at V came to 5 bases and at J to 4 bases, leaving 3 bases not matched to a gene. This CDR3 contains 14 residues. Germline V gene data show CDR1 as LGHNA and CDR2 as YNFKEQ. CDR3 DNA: TGTGCCAGCAGCAAGGACAGGGGGCTAGAGACCCAGTACTTC. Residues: CASSKDRGLETQYF.

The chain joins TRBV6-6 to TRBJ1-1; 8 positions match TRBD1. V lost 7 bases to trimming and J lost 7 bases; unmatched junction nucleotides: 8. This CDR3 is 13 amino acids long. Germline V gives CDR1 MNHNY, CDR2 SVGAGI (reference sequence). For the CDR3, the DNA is TGTGCCAGCACTCAAACCAGGGGGCTTGAAGCTTTCTTT. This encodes CASTQTRGLEAFF.

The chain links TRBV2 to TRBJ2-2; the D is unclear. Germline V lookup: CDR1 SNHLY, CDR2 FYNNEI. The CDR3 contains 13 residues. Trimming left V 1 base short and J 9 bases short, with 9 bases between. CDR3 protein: CASSEERDRELFF. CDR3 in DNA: TGTGCCAGCAGTGAAGAGCGTGATCGGGAGCTGTTTTTT.

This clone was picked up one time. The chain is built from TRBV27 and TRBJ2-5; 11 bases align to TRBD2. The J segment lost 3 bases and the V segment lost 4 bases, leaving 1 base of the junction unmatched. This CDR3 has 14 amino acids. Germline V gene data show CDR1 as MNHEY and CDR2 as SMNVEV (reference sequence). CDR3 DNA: TGTGCCAGCAGTTCACTAGCGGGGGAAGAGACCCAGTACTTC. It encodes CASSSLAGEETQYF.

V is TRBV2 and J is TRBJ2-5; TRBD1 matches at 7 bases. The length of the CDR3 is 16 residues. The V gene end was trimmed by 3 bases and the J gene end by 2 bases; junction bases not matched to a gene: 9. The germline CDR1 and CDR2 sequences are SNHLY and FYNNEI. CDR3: CASSDPLGQLQETQYF. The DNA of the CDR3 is TGTGCCAGCAGTGATCCCCTGGGACAGCTTCAAGAGACCCAGTACTTC.

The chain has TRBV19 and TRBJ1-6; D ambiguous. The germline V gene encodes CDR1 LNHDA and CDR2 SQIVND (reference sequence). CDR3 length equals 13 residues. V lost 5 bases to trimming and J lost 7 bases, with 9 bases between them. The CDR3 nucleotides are TGTGCCAGTAGTCTCCAGACAAATTCACCCCTCCACTTT. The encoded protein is CASSLQTNSPLHF.